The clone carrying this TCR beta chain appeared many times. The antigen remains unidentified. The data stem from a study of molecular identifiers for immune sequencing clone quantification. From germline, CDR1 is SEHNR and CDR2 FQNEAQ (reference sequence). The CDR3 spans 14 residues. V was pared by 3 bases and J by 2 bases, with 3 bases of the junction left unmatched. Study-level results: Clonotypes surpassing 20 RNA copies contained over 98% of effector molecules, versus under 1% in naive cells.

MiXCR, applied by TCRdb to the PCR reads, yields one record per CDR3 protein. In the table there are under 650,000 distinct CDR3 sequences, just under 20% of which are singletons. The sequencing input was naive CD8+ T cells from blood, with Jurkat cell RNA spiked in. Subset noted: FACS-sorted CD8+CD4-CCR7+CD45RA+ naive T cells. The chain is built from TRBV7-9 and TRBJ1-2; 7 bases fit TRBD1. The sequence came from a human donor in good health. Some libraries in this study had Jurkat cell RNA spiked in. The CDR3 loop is CASSLGDSNYGYTF. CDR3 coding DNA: TGTGCCAGCAGCTTGGGGGACAGCAACTATGGCTACACCTTC. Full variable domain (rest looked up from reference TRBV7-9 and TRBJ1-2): DTGVSQNPRHKITKRGQNVTFRCDPISEHNRLYWYRQTLGQGPEFLTYFQNEAQLEKSRLLSDRFSAERPKGSFSTLEIQRTEQGDSAMYLCASSLGDSNYGYTFGSGTRLTVV.